Listed below are T cell receptor beta chains from one sample, sequenced in a study of OX40 agonist ivuxolimab in advanced cancers. The assay was immunoSEQ multiplex PCR, and TCRdb's table has in-frame clones only and misses some. The table has tens of thousands of clones, approximately 81% seen once. Sample: CD4+ or CD8+ T cells sorted from blood, taken in a trial of the OX40 agonist ivuxolimab. The receptors stem from an adult with an advanced solid tumor such as melanoma, head and neck, liver or kidney cancer. Both conserved end residues are part of each CDR3.

CDR3aa: CASSMWTEKLFF; j_gene: TRBJ1-4; v_gene: TRBV19
CDR3aa: CASRLAGASYNEQFF; j_gene: TRBJ2-1; v_gene: TRBV28
CDR3aa: CASTGGIGNEQFF; j_gene: TRBJ2-1; v_gene: TRBV28
CDR3aa: CASSYHTGELFF; j_gene: TRBJ2-2; v_gene: TRBV5-6
CDR3aa: CASSQRASDEQFF; j_gene: TRBJ2-1; v_gene: TRBV4-1
CDR3aa: CASSPPRDRLFLGYGYTF; j_gene: TRBJ1-2; v_gene: TRBV18
CDR3aa: CASSQGTSGTYEQYF; j_gene: TRBJ2-7; v_gene: TRBV4-2
CDR3aa: CASTEGVEDEKLFF; j_gene: TRBJ1-4; v_gene: TRBV19
CDR3aa: CASSLSGRGYNEQFF; j_gene: TRBJ2-1; v_gene: TRBV27
CDR3aa: CASSPAGVVDEQYF; j_gene: TRBJ2-7; v_gene: TRBV27
CDR3aa: CASRPLAGSGYVQYF; j_gene: TRBJ2-7; v_gene: TRBV27
CDR3aa: CASSVRGQLGDTGELFF; j_gene: TRBJ2-2; v_gene: TRBV9